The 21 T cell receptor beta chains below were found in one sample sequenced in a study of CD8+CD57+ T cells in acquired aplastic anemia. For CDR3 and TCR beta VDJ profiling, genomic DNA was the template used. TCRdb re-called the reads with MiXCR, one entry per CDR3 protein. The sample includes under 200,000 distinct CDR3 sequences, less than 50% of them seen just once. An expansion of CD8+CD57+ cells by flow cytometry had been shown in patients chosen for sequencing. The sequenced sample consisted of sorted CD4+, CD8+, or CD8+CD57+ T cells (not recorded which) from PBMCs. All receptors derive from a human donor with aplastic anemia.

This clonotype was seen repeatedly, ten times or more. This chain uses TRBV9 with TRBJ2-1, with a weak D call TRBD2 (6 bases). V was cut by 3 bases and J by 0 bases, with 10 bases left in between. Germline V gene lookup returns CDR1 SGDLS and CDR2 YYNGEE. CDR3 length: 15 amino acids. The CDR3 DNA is TGTGCCAGCAGCGAGGCGACTAGCTCCTACAATGAGCAGTTCTTC. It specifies CASSEATSSYNEQFF.

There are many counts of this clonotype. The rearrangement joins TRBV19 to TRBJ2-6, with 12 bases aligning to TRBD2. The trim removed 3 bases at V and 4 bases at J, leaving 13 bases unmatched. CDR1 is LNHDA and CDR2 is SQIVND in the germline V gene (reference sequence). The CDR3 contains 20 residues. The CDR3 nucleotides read TGTGCCAGTAGTATTAAGTTGGGACTAGCGGGTGGGAGGGGGGCCAACGTCCTGACTTTC. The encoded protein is CASSIKLGLAGGRGANVLTF.

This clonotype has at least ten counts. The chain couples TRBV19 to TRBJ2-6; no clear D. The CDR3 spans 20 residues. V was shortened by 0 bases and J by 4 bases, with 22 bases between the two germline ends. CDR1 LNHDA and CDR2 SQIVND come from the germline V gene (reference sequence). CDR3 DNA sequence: TGTGCCAGTAGTATAGATCGTCAGCCCCCGAGAAGTCCCGGGGCCAACGTCCTGACTTTC. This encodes CASSIDRQPPRSPGANVLTF.

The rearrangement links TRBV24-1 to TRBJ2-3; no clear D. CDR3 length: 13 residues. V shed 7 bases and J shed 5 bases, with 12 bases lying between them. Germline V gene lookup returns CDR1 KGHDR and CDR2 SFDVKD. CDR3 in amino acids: CATRGSDRDTQYF. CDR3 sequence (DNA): TGTGCCACCAGAGGGTCAGACCGAGATACGCAGTATTTT.

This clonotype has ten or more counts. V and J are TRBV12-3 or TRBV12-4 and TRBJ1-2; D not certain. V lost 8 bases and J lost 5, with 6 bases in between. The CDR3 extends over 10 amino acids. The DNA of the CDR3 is TGTGCCAGCCGAAGGTATGGCTACACCTTC. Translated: CASRRYGYTF.

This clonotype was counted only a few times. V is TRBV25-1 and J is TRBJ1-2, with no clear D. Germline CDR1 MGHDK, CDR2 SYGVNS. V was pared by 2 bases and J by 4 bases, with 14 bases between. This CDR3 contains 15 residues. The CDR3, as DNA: TGTGCCAGCAGTGAAGTAGGCAGCCAGTCCTATGGCTACACCTTC. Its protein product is CASSEVGSQSYGYTF.

CDR3 amino acids: CATKVYLASWIAFF. The CDR3 nucleotides are TGTGCCACCAAAGTATATTTAGCCTCTTGGATAGCTTTCTTT. V usage is TRBV24-1 and J usage is TRBJ1-1; no reliable D call. The germline V gene encodes CDR1 KGHDR and CDR2 SFDVKD. The V end was cut by 8 bases, the J end by 10 bases, with 22 bases between. The CDR3 is 14 amino acids.

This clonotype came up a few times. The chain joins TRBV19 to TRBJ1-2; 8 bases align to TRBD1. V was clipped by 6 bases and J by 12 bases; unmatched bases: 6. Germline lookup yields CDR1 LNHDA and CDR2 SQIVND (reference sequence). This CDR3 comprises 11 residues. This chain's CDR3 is CASRTGVDHTF. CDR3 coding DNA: TGTGCCAGTAGGACAGGGGTCGACCACACCTTC.

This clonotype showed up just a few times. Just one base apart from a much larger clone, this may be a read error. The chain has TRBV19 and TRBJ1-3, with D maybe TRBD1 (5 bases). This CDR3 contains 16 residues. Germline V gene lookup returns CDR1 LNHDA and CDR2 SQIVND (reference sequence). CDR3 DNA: TGTGCCAGTAGACCCCGGGGACGGAACTCTGGAGACACCATATATTTT. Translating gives CASRPRGRNSGDTIYF.

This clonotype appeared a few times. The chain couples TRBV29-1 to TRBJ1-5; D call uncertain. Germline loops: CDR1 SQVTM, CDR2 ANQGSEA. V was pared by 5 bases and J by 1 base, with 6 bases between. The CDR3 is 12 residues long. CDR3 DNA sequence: TGCAGCGTTAGGACGAGCAATCAGCCCCAGCATTTT. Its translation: CSVRTSNQPQHF. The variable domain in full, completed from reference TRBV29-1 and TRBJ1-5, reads SAVISQKPSRDICQRGTSLTIQCQVDSQVTMMFWYRQQPGQSLTLIATANQGSEATYESGFVIDKFPISRPNLTFSTLTVSNMSPEDSSIYLCSVRTSNQPQHFGDGTRLSIL.

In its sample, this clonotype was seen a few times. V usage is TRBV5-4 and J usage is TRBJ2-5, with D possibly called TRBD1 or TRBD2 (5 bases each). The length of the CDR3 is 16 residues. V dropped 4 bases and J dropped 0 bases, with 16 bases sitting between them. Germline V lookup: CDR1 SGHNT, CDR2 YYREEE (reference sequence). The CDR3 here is CASSPRSGRHQETQYF. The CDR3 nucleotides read TGTGCCAGCAGCCCCAGATCGGGACGGCACCAAGAGACCCAGTACTTC.

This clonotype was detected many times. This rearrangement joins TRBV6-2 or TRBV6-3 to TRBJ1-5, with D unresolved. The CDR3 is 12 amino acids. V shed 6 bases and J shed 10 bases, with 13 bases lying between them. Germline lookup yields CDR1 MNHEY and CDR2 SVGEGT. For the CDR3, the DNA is TGTGCCAGCAGCATGGTTGTCGTCCCCCAGCATTTT. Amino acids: CASSMVVVPQHF.

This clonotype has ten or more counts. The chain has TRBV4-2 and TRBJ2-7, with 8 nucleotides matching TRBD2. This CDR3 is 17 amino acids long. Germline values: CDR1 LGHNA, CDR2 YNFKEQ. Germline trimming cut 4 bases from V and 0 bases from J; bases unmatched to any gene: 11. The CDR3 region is CASSLPPGGGRSYEQYF. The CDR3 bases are TGTGCCAGCAGCCTACCCCCCGGGGGGGGCCGCTCCTACGAGCAGTACTTC.

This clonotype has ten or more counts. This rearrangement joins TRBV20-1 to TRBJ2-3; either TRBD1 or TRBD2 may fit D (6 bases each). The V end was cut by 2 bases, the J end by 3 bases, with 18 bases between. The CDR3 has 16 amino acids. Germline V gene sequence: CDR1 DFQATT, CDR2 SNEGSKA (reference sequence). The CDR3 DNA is TGCAGTGCTAGAAAGCCAGGGGCCCGGGGGACAGATACGCAGTATTTT. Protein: CSARKPGARGTDTQYF.

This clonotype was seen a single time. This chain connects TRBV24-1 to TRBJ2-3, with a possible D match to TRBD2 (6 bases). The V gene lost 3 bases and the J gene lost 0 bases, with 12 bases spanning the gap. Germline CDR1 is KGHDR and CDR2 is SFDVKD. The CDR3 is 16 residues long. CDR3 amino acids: CATSDRTTGSTDTQYF. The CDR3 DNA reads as TGTGCCACCAGTGATAGGACTACCGGTAGCACAGATACGCAGTATTTT.

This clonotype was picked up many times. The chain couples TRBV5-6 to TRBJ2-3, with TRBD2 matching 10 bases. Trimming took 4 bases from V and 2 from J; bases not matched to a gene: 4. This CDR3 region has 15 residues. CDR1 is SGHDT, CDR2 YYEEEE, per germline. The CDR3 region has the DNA TGTGCCAGCAGCAGGGGGACTAGCGACACAGATACGCAGTATTTT. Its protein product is CASSRGTSDTDTQYF.

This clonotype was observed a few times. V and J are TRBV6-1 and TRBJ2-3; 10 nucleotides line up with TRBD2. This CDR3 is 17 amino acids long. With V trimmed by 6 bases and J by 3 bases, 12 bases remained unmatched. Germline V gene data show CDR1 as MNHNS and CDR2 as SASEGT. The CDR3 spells CASSELRASGRTDTQYF. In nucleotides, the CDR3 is TGTGCCAGCAGCGAGTTACGGGCTAGCGGGAGAACAGATACGCAGTATTTT.

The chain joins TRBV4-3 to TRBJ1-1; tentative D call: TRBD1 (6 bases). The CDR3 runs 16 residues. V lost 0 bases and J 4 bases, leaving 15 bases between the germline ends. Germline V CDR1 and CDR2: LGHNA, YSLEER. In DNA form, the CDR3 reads TGCGCCAGCAGCCAAGATCGCGGGACACGGGCCACTGAAGCTTTCTTT. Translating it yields CASSQDRGTRATEAFF.

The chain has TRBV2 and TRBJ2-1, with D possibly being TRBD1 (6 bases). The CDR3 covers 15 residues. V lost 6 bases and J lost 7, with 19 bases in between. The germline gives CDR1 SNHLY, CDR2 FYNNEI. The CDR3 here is CASSARDTVGNEQFF. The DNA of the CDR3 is TGTGCCAGCAGCGCCCGGGACACTGTGGGGAATGAGCAGTTCTTC.

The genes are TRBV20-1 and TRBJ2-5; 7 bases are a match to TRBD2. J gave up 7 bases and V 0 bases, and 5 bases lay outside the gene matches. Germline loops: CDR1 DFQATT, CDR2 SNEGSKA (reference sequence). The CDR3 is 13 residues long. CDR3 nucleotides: TGCAGTGCTAGAGATCGTGGGGGGGGGACCCAGTACTTC. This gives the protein CSARDRGGGTQYF.

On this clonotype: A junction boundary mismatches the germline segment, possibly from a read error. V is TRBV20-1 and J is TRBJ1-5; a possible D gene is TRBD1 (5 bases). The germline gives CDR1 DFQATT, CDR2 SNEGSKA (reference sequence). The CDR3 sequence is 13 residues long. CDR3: CSAKQDTVQPQHF. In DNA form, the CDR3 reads TGCAGCGCTAAGCAGGACACGGTACAGCCCCAGCATTTT.